The rows below give T cell receptor beta chains drawn from one sample of a study of TIL therapy for anti-PD-1-resistant metastatic lung cancer. The protocol was immunoSEQ multiplex PCR, while the TCRdb copy is restricted to in-frame clones and leaves out a portion. The table shows roughly 57,000 clones, with approximately 80% occurring only once. Here the sequenced sample was blood, taken at baseline. The receptor source for this set is a person between 25 and 79 years old with non-small cell lung cancer. CDR3s include the opening cysteine and the closing phenylalanine or tryptophan. Fields, in order: D gene, V gene, J gene, clone size, CDR3 protein, CDR3 DNA. The D gene is left open where the match is weak. Size is omitted from some rows. Given values are once, few, many or a class for expanded clones.

NA	TRBV18	TRBJ1-1	NA	CASSPTLSRQGAFF	TGTGCCAGCTCACCAACTCTATCGAGACAAGGCGCTTTCTTT
NA	TRBV6-2/TRBV6-3	TRBJ2-1	once	CASSWAGRVSYNEQFF	TGTGCCAGCAGTTGGGCCGGCCGAGTCTCCTACAATGAGCAGTTCTTC
NA	TRBV3-1/TRBV3-2	TRBJ2-1	NA	CASSHDRFNPYNEQFF	TGTGCCAGCAGCCATGACAGGTTTAATCCATACAATGAGCAGTTCTTC
TRBD1	TRBV7-9	TRBJ2-7	once	CASSLALQGSYEQYF	TGTGCCAGCAGCTTAGCGCTACAGGGGAGTTACGAGCAGTACTTC
NA	TRBV11-2	TRBJ2-2	NA	CASSLEAARGGVLFF	TGTGCCAGCAGCTTAGAGGCGGCACGAGGCGGTGTGCTGTTTTTT
TRBD2	TRBV4-2	TRBJ2-2	NA	CASSPEEASGSELFF	TGTGCCAGCAGCCCAGAAGAGGCTAGCGGGAGCGAGCTGTTTTTT
NA	TRBV18	TRBJ2-2	NA	CASDQQGNTGELFF	TGTGCCAGCGACCAGCAGGGTAACACCGGGGAGCTGTTTTTT
NA	TRBV18	TRBJ1-1	NA	CASSPRSQGLGLSTEAFF	TGTGCCAGCTCACCACGCTCCCAGGGTCTGGGTCTGAGCACTGAAGCTTTCTTT
NA	TRBV7-9	TRBJ2-1	NA	CASSGVSSYNEQFF	TGTGCCAGCAGCGGGGTGAGCTCCTACAATGAGCAGTTCTTC
TRBD1	TRBV18	TRBJ2-1	NA	CASSPQGTGGVEQFF	TGTGCCAGCTCACCACAGGGGACAGGGGGCGTTGAGCAGTTCTTC
NA	TRBV7-6	TRBJ2-3	NA	CASSTSQGSHTDTQYF	TGTGCCAGCAGCACCTCACAGGGTTCCCACACAGATACGCAGTATTTT
TRBD2	TRBV2	TRBJ2-3	NA	CASSPPAGGLDTQYF	TGTGCCAGCAGTCCCCCAGCGGGAGGGCTTGATACGCAGTATTTT
NA	TRBV6-4	TRBJ1-6	once	CASSDSGVRGSPLHF	TGTGCCAGCAGTGACTCGGGGGTACGGGGTTCACCCCTCCACTTT
TRBD1	TRBV9	TRBJ2-7	NA	CASSVEAQGTGIHEQYF	TGTGCCAGCAGCGTAGAAGCTCAAGGGACAGGGATCCACGAGCAGTACTTC
NA	TRBV7-6	TRBJ2-5	NA	CASSAQGVSQYF	TGTGCCAGCAGCGCCCAAGGGGTTTCCCAGTACTTC
NA	TRBV6-6	TRBJ2-5	NA	CASSYSVAQETQYF	TGTGCCAGCAGTTACTCGGTGGCACAAGAGACCCAGTACTTC
NA	TRBV19	TRBJ1-3	NA	CASNTGRTGNTIYF	TGTGCCAGTAACACAGGGAGAACTGGAAACACCATATATTTT
NA	TRBV25-1	TRBJ1-1	NA	CASRPVFALAEAFF	TGTGCCAGCCGCCCCGTCTTTGCCTTGGCTGAAGCTTTCTTT
NA	TRBV7-8	TRBJ2-5	NA	CASSQYRASRETQYF	TGTGCCAGCAGCCAATACAGGGCCTCTCGGGAGACCCAGTACTTC
NA	TRBV2	TRBJ2-1	NA	CASTIPVREQFF	TGTGCCAGCACCATACCGGTCCGTGAGCAGTTCTTC
TRBD2	TRBV7-7	TRBJ2-1	NA	CASSLRTSSNMNEQFF	TGTGCTAGCAGCCTCCGGACTAGCTCCAACATGAATGAGCAGTTCTTC
NA	TRBV13	TRBJ1-1	NA	CASSFSTEAFF	TGTGCCAGCAGCTTTTCCACCGAAGCTTTCTTT
TRBD1	TRBV7-9	TRBJ1-3	many	CASSFNRGYGNTIYF	TGTGCCAGCAGCTTTAACAGGGGATATGGAAACACCATATATTTT
TRBD2	TRBV2	TRBJ2-3	NA	CASSPGLAWGTDTQYF	TGTGCCAGCAGCCCGGGACTAGCGTGGGGGACAGATACGCAGTATTTT
NA	TRBV19	TRBJ2-4	NA	CASSFAGGLYIQYF	TGTGCCAGTAGCTTCGCCGGGGGGCTATACATTCAGTACTTC
NA	TRBV7-3	TRBJ2-5	once	CASSLGSHIQETQYF	TGTGCCAGCAGCTTGGGCAGCCATATCCAAGAGACCCAGTACTTC
TRBD2	TRBV19	TRBJ2-3	NA	CASSILAGVQYF	TGTGCCAGTAGTATTCTAGCGGGAGTGCAGTATTTT
NA	TRBV7-6	TRBJ1-5	few	CASSLAAGQQPQHF	TGTGCCAGCAGCTTGGCCGCTGGACAACAGCCCCAGCATTTT
NA	TRBV2	TRBJ2-1	once	CASSEFGINEQFF	TGTGCCAGCAGTGAATTCGGGATAAATGAGCAGTTCTTC
NA	TRBV7-2	TRBJ2-3	NA	CASSLAGPDTQYF	TGTGCCAGCAGCTTAGCCGGACCAGATACGCAGTATTTT
NA	TRBV18	TRBJ2-7	once	CASSDPPGWNEQYF	TGTGCCAGCTCAGATCCCCCCGGTTGGAACGAGCAGTACTTC
NA	TRBV7-9	TRBJ1-2	large	CASSVLKRSDGGYTF	TGTGCCAGCAGCGTACTCAAGAGATCTGATGGGGGCTACACCTTC
NA	TRBV20-1	TRBJ2-1	once	CSANGNEQFF	TGCAGTGCTAACGGGAATGAGCAGTTCTTC
NA	TRBV9	TRBJ2-3	NA	CASSPGIGSRPQYF	TGTGCCAGCAGCCCGGGAATTGGGTCCCGTCCGCAGTATTTT
NA	TRBV7-7	TRBJ2-2	NA	CASSLGGGSIDTGELFF	TGTGCTAGCAGCTTAGGGGGGGGCTCCATCGACACCGGGGAGCTGTTTTTT
NA	TRBV3-1/TRBV3-2	TRBJ1-5	NA	CASSQDHSGNNQPQHF	TGTGCCAGCAGCCAAGACCACAGTGGGAACAATCAGCCCCAGCATTTT
NA	TRBV4-2	TRBJ2-7	NA	CASSQDMNGNYEQYF	TGTGCCAGCAGCCAAGACATGAATGGGAACTACGAGCAGTACTTC
NA	TRBV7-8	TRBJ2-7	NA	CASSHSLAYEQYF	TGTGCCAGCAGCCATTCCCTCGCTTACGAGCAGTACTTC
TRBD2	TRBV9	TRBJ2-2	NA	CASSVYISGGRNTGELFF	TGTGCCAGCAGCGTATACATTAGCGGGGGGCGGAACACCGGGGAGCTGTTTTTT
NA	TRBV28	TRBJ2-7	NA	CASSLTGRNYEQYF	TGTGCCAGCAGTTTAACAGGGCGAAACTACGAGCAGTACTTC
TRBD2	TRBV29-1	TRBJ2-3	NA	CSVEGGSGGADTQYF	TGCAGCGTTGAAGGGGGTAGCGGGGGAGCAGATACGCAGTATTTT
NA	TRBV7-8	TRBJ2-7	NA	CASSLVPGRVSYEQYF	TGTGCCAGCAGCTTAGTTCCGGGTCGGGTGTCCTACGAGCAGTACTTC
TRBD1	TRBV6-2/TRBV6-3	TRBJ2-7	NA	CASSLGTGLREQYF	TGTGCCAGCAGTCTCGGGACAGGGCTACGAGAGCAGTACTTC
NA	TRBV5-5	TRBJ2-4	NA	CASSFEGGLAKNIQYF	TGTGCCAGCAGCTTTGAGGGGGGCCTAGCCAAAAACATTCAGTACTTC
TRBD1	TRBV27	TRBJ1-2	NA	CASSGDRGRGYTF	TGTGCCAGCAGTGGAGACAGGGGGAGAGGCTACACCTTC